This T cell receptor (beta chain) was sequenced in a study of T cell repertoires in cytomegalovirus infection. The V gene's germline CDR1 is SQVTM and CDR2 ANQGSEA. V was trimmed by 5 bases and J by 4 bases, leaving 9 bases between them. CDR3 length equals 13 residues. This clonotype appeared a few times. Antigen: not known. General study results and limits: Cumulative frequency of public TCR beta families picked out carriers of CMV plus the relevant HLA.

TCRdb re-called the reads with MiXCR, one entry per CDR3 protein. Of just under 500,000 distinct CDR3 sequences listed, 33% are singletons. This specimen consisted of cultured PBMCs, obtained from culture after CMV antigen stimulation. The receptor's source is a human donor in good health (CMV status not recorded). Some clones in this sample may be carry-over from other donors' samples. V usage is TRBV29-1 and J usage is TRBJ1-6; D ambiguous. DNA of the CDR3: TGCAGCGTTTCAACGGCTTATAATTCACCCCTCCACTTT. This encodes CSVSTAYNSPLHF.